These 3 T cell receptor beta chains were sequenced from one sample in a study of T cells after yellow fever vaccination. TCRdb re-called the 5' RACE reads through MiXCR, storing one row per CDR3 protein. The table shows 100,000 to 150,000 distinct CDR3 sequences, with roughly 8.2% occurring only once. The source was CD8+ T cells sorted from PBMCs, collected on the day of the yellow fever booster vaccination. The receptors here all came from a man aged 18 to 35 who received the YFV17D yellow fever vaccine.

The chain recombines TRBV29-1 with TRBJ2-7; TRBD2 matches at 11 bases. The J segment lost 0 bases and the V segment lost 6 bases, leaving 13 bases of the junction unmatched. The CDR3 is 17 residues long. Germline lookup yields CDR1 SQVTM and CDR2 ANQGSEA. CDR3 DNA sequence: TGCAGCGTCCAACTAGCGGGGGCACAGGGAAGCTCCTACGAGCAGTACTTC. Protein: CSVQLAGAQGSSYEQYF.

V usage is TRBV7-9 and J usage is TRBJ2-5; weak D call: TRBD1 (6 bases). The CDR3 runs 19 residues. Germline values: CDR1 SEHNR, CDR2 FQNEAQ (reference sequence). The V end lost 3 bases, the J end lost 1 base, and 24 bases lay between the germline ends. The CDR3 sequence is CASSFMVGTGSVAQETQYF. The CDR3 DNA sequence: TGTGCCAGCAGCTTCATGGTGGGTACAGGGAGCGTCGCCCAAGAGACCCAGTACTTC.

The rearrangement joins TRBV5-1 to TRBJ1-1; D not resolved. In germline, CDR1 is SGHRS, CDR2 YFSETQ. This CDR3 region has 14 residues. Trimming cost V 0 bases and J 1 base, with 7 bases left between them. The DNA for the CDR3 is TGCGCCAGCAGCTTGGACAGATCGAACACTGAAGCTTTCTTT. This encodes CASSLDRSNTEAFF.